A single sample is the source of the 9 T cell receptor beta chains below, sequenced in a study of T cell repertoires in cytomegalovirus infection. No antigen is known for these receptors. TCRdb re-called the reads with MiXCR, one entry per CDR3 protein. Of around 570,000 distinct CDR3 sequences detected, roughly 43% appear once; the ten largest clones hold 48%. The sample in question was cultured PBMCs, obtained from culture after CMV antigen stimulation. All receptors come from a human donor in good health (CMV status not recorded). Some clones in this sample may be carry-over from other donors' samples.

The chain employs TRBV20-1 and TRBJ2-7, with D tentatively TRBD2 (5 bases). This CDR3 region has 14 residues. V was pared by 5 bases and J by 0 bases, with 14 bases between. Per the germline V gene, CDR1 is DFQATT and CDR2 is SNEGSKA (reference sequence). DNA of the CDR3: TGCAGTGCTGTGTTAGGAGGCAACTCCTACGAGCAGTACTTC. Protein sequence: CSAVLGGNSYEQYF.

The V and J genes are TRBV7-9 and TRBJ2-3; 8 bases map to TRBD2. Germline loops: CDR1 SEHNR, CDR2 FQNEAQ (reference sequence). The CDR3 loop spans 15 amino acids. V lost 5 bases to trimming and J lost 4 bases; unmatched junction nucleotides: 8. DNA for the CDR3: TGTGCCAGCAGCGCCGGGACTAGTCGGGCAGATACGCAGTATTTT. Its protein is CASSAGTSRADTQYF.

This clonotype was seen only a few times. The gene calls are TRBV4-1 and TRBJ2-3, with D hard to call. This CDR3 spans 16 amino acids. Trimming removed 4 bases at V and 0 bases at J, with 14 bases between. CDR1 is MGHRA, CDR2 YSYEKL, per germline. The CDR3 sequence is CASSRSVPGSTDTQYF. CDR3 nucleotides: TGCGCCAGCAGCCGGTCCGTCCCGGGCAGCACAGATACGCAGTATTTT.

CDR3 sequence reads: CASSQNLQGTSNQPQHF. The DNA of the CDR3 is TGTGCCAGCAGCCAAAACTTACAGGGGACAAGCAATCAGCCCCAGCATTTT. The chain is built from TRBV4-2 and TRBJ1-5; 7 bases line up with TRBD1. Losses at the gene ends were 2 bases for V and 1 base for J; bases not matched to a gene: 8. CDR3 length: 17 amino acids. Germline CDR1 and CDR2: LGHNA and YNFKEQ.

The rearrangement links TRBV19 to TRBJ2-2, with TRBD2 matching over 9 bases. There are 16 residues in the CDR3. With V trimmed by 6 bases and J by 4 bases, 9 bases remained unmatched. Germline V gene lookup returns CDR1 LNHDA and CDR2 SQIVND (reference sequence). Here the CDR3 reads CASSLLSGSSTGELFF. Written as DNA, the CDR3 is TGTGCCAGTAGCCTACTTAGCGGGAGTAGCACCGGGGAGCTGTTTTTT. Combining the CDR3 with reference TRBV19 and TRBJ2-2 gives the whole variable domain DGGITQSPKYLFRKEGQNVTLSCEQNLNHDAMYWYRQDPGQGLRLIYYSQIVNDFQKGDIAEGYSVSREKKESFPLTVTSAQKNPTAFYLCASSLLSGSSTGELFFGEGSRLTVL.

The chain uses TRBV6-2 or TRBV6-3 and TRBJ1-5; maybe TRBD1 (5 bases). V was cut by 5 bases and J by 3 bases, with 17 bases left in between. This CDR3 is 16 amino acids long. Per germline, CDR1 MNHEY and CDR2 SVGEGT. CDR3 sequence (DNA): TGTGCCAGCAGTAAGGCTTCAGGGCGCTTCAATCAGCCCCAGCATTTT. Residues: CASSKASGRFNQPQHF.

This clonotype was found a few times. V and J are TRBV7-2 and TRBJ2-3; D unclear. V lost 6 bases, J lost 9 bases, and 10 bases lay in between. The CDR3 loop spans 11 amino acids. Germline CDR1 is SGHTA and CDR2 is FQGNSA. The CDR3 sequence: CASSGVLTQYF. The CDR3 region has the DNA TGTGCCAGCAGTGGCGTCTTAACGCAGTATTTT.

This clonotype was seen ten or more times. CDR3 in amino acids: CASSLGSGNQPQHF. CDR3 DNA sequence: TGTGCCAGCAGCTTAGGGTCCGGGAATCAGCCCCAGCATTTT. This chain connects TRBV7-8 to TRBJ1-5; D is unclear. Trimming cost V 1 base and J 4 bases, with 8 bases left between them. The CDR3 extends over 14 amino acids. Germline V gene sequence: CDR1 SGHVS, CDR2 FQNEAQ.

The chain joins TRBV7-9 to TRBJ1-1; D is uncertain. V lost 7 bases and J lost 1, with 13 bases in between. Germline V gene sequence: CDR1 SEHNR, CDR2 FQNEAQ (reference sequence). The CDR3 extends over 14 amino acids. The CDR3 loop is CASTHQAGNTEAFF. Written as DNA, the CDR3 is TGTGCCAGCACCCACCAGGCAGGGAACACTGAAGCTTTCTTT.